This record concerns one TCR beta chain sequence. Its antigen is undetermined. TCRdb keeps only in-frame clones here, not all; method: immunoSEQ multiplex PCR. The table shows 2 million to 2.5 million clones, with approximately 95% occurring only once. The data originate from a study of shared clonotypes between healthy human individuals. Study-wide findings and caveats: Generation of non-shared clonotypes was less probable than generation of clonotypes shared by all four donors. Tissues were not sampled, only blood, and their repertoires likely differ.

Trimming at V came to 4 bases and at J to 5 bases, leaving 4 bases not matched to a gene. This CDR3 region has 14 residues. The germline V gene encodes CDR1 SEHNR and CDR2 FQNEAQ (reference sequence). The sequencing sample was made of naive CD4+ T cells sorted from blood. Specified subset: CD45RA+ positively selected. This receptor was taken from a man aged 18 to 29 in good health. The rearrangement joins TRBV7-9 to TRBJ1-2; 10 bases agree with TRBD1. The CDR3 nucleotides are TGTGCCAGCAGCTCGACAGGGGGCCGGTATGGCTACACCTTC. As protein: CASSSTGGRYGYTF.